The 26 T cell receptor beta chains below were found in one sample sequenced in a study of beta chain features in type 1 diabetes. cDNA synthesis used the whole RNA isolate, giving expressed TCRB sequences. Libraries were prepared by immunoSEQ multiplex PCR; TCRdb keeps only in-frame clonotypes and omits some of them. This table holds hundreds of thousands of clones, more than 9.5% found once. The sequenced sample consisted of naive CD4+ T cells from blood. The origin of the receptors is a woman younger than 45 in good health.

CDR3 sequence: CASSLRLAVKNIQYF. In DNA form, the CDR3 reads TGTGCCAGCAGCCTGAGACTAGCGGTAAAAAACATTCAGTACTTC. The V gene is TRBV11-2, the J gene TRBJ2-4, with 9 positions matching TRBD2. The CDR3 contains 15 residues. Germline V gene lookup returns CDR1 SGHAT and CDR2 FQNNGV. V shed 5 bases and J 4 bases; nucleotides not matched to a gene: 6.

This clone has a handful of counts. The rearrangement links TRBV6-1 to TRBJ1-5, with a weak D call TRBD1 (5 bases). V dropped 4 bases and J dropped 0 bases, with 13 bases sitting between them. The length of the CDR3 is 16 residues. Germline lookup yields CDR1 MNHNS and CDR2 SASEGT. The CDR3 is CASSAQVSFSNQPQHF. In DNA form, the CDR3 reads TGTGCCAGCAGTGCACAGGTTAGCTTTAGCAATCAGCCCCAGCATTTT.

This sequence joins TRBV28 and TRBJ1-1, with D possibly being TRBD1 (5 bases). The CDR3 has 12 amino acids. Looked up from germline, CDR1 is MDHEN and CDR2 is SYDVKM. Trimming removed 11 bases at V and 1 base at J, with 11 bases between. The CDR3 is CALQGENTEAFF. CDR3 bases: TGTGCCTTGCAGGGCGAGAACACTGAAGCTTTCTTT.

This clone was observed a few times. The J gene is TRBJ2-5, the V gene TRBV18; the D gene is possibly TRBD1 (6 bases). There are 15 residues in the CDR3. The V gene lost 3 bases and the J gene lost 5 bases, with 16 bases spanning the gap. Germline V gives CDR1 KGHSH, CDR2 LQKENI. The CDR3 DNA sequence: TGTGCCAGCTCACCCGCGTCCTACAGGGAGGAGACCCAGTACTTC. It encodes CASSPASYREETQYF.

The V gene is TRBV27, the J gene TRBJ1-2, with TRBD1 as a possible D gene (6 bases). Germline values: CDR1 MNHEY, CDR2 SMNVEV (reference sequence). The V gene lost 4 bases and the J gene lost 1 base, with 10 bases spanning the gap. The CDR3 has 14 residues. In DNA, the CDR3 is TGTGCCAGCAGTTCAGGCAGGGGTAACTATGGCTACACCTTC. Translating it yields CASSSGRGNYGYTF.

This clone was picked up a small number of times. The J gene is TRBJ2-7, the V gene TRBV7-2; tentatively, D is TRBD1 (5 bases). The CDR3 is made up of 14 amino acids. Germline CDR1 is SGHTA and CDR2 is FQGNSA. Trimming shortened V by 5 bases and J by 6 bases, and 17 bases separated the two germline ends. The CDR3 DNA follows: TGTGCCAGCAGCATGATCCCTGGTCAGGGCGAGCAGTACTTC. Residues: CASSMIPGQGEQYF.

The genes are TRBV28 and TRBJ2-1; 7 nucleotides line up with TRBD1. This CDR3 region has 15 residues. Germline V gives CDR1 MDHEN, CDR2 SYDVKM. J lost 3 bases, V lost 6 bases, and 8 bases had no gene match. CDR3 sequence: CASSVRGQYYNEQFF. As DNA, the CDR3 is TGTGCCAGCAGCGTAAGGGGACAGTACTACAATGAGCAGTTCTTC.

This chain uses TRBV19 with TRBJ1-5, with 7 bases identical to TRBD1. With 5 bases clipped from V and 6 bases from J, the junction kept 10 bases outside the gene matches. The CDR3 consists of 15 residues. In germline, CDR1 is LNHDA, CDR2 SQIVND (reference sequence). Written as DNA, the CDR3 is TGTGCCAGTAGTGTCCAATCAGGGGGACGTCAGCCCCAGCATTTT. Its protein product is CASSVQSGGRQPQHF.

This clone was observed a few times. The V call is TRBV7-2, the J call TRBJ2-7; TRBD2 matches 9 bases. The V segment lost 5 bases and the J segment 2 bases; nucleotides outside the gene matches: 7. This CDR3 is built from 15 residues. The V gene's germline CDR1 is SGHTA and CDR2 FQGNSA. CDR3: CASSPVAGVAYEQYF. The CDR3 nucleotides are TGTGCCAGCAGCCCAGTAGCGGGAGTCGCCTACGAGCAGTACTTC.

CDR3 amino acids: CASSLVREREAFF. CDR3 DNA: TGTGCCAGCAGCTTAGTACGGGAAAGAGAAGCTTTCTTT. The chain employs TRBV7-6 and TRBJ1-1, with unresolved D. Trimming cost V 1 base and J 8 bases, with 11 bases left between them. The CDR3 length is 13 residues. Looked up from germline, CDR1 is SGHVS and CDR2 is FNYEAQ.

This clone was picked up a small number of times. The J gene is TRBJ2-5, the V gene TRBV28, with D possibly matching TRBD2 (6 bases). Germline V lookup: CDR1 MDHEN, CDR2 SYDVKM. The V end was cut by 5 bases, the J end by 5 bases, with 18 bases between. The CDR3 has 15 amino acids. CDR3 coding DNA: TGTGCCAGCAGTCCCCTCCTCGGGGGAGCCGAGACCCAGTACTTC. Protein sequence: CASSPLLGGAETQYF.

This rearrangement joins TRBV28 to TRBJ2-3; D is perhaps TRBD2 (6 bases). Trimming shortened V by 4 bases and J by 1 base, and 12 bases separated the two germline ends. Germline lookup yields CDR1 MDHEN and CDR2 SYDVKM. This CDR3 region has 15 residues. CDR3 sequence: CASSSAGLGTDTQYF. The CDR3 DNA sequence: TGTGCCAGCAGTTCCGCGGGATTGGGCACAGATACGCAGTATTTT.

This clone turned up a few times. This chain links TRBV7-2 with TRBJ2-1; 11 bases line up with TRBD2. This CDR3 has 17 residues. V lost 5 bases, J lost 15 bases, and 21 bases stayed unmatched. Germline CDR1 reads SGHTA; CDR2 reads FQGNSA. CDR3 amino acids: CASSQTTGVAGGPSAFF. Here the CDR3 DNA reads TGTGCCAGCAGCCAGACGACTGGCGTAGCGGGAGGGCCCTCGGCGTTCTTC.

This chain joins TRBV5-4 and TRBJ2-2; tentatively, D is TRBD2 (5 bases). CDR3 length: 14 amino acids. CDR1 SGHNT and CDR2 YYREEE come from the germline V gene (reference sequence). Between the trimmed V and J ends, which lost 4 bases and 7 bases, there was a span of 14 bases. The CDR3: CASSPVMEDGELFF. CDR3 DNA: TGTGCCAGCAGCCCCGTGATGGAGGACGGGGAGCTGTTTTTT.

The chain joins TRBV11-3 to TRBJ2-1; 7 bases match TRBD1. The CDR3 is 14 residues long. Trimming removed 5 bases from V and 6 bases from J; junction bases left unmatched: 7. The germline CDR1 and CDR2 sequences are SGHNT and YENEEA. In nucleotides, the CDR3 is TGTGCCAGCAGCCCAAGGGGGCGGAGCAATGAGCAGTTCTTC. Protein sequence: CASSPRGRSNEQFF.

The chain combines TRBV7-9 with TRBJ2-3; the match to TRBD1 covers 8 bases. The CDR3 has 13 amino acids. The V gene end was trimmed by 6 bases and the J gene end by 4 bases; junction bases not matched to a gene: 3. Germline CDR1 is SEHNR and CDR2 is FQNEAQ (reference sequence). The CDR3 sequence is CASSGQGADTQYF. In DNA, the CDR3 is TGTGCCAGCAGTGGACAGGGTGCAGATACGCAGTATTTT.

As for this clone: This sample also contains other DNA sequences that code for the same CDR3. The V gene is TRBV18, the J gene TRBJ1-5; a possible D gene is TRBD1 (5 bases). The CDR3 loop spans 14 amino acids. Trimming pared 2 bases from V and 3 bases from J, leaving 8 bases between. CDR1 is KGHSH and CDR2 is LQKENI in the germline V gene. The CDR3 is CASSPTTDNQPQHF. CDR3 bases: TGTGCCAGCTCACCAACGACAGACAATCAGCCCCAGCATTTT.

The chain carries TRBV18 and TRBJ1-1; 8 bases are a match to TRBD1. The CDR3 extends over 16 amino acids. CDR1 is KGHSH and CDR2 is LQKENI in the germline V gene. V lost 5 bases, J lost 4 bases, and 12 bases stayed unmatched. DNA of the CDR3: TGTGCCAGCTCAAGGGGGCAGGGGGCGCTGGGCACTGAAGCTTTCTTT. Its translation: CASSRGQGALGTEAFF.

CDR3 coding DNA: TGCGCCAGCAGCCGCCCGACAGGGAGGAGTGGGACAGATACGCAGTATTTT. Translating gives CASSRPTGRSGTDTQYF. This chain uses TRBV4-1 with TRBJ2-3, with D perhaps TRBD1 (7 bases). The V gene lost 4 bases and the J gene lost 3 bases, with 20 bases spanning the gap. Germline lookup yields CDR1 MGHRA and CDR2 YSYEKL. CDR3 length equals 17 residues.

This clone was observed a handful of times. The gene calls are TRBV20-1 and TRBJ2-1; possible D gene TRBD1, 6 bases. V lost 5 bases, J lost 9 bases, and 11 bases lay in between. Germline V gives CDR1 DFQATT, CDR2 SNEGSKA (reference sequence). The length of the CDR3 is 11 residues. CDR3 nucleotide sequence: TGCAGTGCTGATCAGGGGCGTGAGCAGTTCTTC. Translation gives CSADQGREQFF.

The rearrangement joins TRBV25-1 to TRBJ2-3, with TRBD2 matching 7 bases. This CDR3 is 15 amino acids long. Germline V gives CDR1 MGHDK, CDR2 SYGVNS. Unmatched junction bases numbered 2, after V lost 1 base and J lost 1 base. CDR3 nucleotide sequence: TGTGCCAGCAGTGAATCGGGGAGGGGCACAGATACGCAGTATTTT. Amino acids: CASSESGRGTDTQYF.

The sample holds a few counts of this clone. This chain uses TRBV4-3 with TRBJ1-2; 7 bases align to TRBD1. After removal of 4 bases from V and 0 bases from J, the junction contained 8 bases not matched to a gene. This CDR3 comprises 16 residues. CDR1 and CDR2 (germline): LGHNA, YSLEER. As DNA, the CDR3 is TGCGCCAGCAGCCCGACAGGGCTAACTGCTAACTATGGCTACACCTTC. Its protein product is CASSPTGLTANYGYTF.

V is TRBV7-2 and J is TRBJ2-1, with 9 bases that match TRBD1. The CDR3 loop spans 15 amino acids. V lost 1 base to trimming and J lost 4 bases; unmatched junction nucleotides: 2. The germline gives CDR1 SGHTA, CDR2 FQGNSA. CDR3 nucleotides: TGTGCCAGCAGCTTAGTGGGACAGGGATACAATGAGCAGTTCTTC. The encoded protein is CASSLVGQGYNEQFF.

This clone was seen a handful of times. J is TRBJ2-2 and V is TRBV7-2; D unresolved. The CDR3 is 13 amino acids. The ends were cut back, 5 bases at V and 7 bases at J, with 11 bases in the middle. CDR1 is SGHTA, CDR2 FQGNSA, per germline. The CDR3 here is CASSAQSLGELFF. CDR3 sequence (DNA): TGTGCCAGCAGCGCACAGAGTCTCGGGGAGCTGTTTTTT.

The CDR3 region has the DNA TGTGCCAGCTCACCACGGGACAGCGGCGAGACCCAGTACTTC. Translated: CASSPRDSGETQYF. This chain connects TRBV18 to TRBJ2-5; 7 bases agree with TRBD1. Trimming cost V 1 base and J 5 bases; bases outside gene matches: 4. Germline-derived CDR1 and CDR2 are KGHSH and LQKENI. The CDR3 is 14 residues long.

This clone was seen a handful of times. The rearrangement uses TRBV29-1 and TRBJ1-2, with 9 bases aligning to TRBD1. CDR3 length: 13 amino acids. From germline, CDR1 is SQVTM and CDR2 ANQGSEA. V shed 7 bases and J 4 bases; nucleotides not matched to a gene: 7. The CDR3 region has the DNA TGCAGCGCCTCACAGGGGGCTGGCTATGGCTACACCTTC. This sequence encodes CSASQGAGYGYTF.